This T cell receptor beta chain stems from a study of CD4 T cells in relation to SARS-CoV-2 and coronaviruses. The unexposed donors gave CD4+ T cells in 2011-2018, prior to COVID-19. CD4+ T cells were isolated from the cells after 10 days of culture. As cell numbers allowed, unexposed-donor CD4+ T cells faced SARS-CoV-2 S/N and four cold-coronavirus spikes. Assay used: immunoSEQ multiplex PCR; TCRdb lists only in-frame clones, some missing. This sample has tens of thousands of clones, with over 60% found just once. A word on this clone: Its antigen is as yet unknown.

Trimming removed 2 bases at V and 2 bases at J, with 10 bases between. The CDR3 sequence is 14 residues long. The V gene's germline CDR1 is ENHRY and CDR2 SYGVKD. J is TRBJ2-7 and V is TRBV10-3; weak D call: TRBD1 (6 bases). The sequence was collected from a human donor in good health. The source material was CD4+ T cells from PBMCs, cultured in vitro. The DNA for the CDR3 is TGTGCCATCAGTGAGGGACAGAAGACCTACGAGCAGTACTTC. It translates to CAISEGQKTYEQYF.